Presented here are 21 T cell receptor delta chains from one specimen sequenced in a study of Vδ1+ human thymocytes. The study, taken as a whole, reports: Highly polyclonal TRG and TRD repertoires with Gaussian CDR3 length distributions appeared in thymus.

These receptors have no identified antigens. Extracted RNA was reverse transcribed into cDNA. Multiplex PCR used pooled V-gene forward primers and a constant-region reverse primer to amplify CDR3s. TCRdb called clones anew from the multiplex PCR reads with CATT. The repertoire holds about 73,000 delta-chain clones, with approximately 37% as singletons. Sequences were obtained from Vdelta1+ gamma-delta thymocytes from the thymus. Subset reported: FACS-sorted CD3+ TCRalphabeta- TCRVdelta1+ TCRVdelta2- thymocytes. The origin of the receptors is a boy less than two years old who had congenital heart surgery.

The rearrangement links TRDV1 to TRDJ1; 12 bases map to TRDD3. In germline, CDR1 is TSWWSYY, CDR2 QGS. V lost 2 bases and J lost 0; bases outside the gene matches: 19. This CDR3 spans 22 amino acids. This CDR3 is CALGEKVLRKYWGIPYTDKLIF. The CDR3, as DNA: TGTGCTCTTGGGGAAAAGGTCCTACGGAAATACTGGGGGATACCTTACACCGATAAACTCATCTTT.

V gene TRDV2 combines with J gene TRDJ1; no definite D call. Trimming cost V 3 bases and J 2 bases, with 9 bases left between them. The CDR3 is 13 amino acids. The germline V gene encodes CDR1 GEAIGNYY and CDR2 EKD. The CDR3 sequence is CACDYPGTDKLIF. CDR3 coding DNA: TGTGCCTGTGACTACCCAGGGACCGATAAACTCATCTTT.

The J gene is TRDJ1, the V gene TRDV1, with 8 nucleotides matching TRDD3. Germline CDR1 reads TSWWSYY; CDR2 reads QGS. The CDR3 is made up of 26 amino acids. Trimming at V came to 4 bases and at J to 0 bases, leaving 37 bases not matched to a gene. CDR3: CALGGPRPHRAFPQITGGYYTDKLIF. As DNA, the CDR3 is TGTGCTCTTGGGGGGCCTAGACCCCACCGGGCCTTCCCCCAGATCACTGGGGGCTATTACACCGATAAACTCATCTTT.

The chain employs TRDV1 and TRDJ1; D gene uncertain. The CDR3 is 17 amino acids. Trimming took 3 bases from V and 0 from J, leaving 17 bases between them. Germline lookup yields CDR1 TSWWSYY and CDR2 QGS. The CDR3 spells CALGDGQGAPYTDKLIF. CDR3 bases: TGTGCTCTTGGGGATGGCCAAGGTGCCCCCTACACCGATAAACTCATCTTT.

The V call is TRDV1, the J call TRDJ1; weak D call: TRDD2 (6 bases). V was pared by 1 base and J by 0 bases, with 21 bases between. CDR1 is TSWWSYY and CDR2 is QGS in the germline V gene. The CDR3 is 19 residues long. Here the CDR3 reads CALGEPLFLGGAHTDKLIF. The CDR3 DNA reads as TGTGCTCTTGGGGAACCACTCTTCCTCGGAGGGGCCCACACCGATAAACTCATCTTT.

This clone has only a few counts. This chain uses TRDV1 with TRDJ1; D remains unclear. The CDR3 extends over 19 amino acids. Germline V gene lookup returns CDR1 TSWWSYY and CDR2 QGS. Deletions cut 0 bases from V and 0 bases from J, with 20 bases between. The CDR3, as DNA: TGTGCTCTTGGGGAACTATTACGCGTATCCGGGCCCCACACCGATAAACTCATCTTT. It yields the protein CALGELLRVSGPHTDKLIF.

The chain carries TRDV1 and TRDJ1; 8 nucleotides agree with TRDD3. With 0 bases clipped from V and 0 bases from J, the junction kept 18 bases outside the gene matches. The CDR3 has 21 residues. Germline V lookup: CDR1 TSWWSYY, CDR2 QGS. The CDR3 DNA sequence: TGTGCTCTTGGGGAACTACTTCTAAAAGTGTACTGGGGGTTCAACACCGATAAACTCATCTTT. Protein sequence: CALGELLLKVYWGFNTDKLIF.

This clone was detected a few times. The rearrangement links TRDV1 to TRDJ1, with a weak D call TRDD3 (6 bases). The CDR3 is made up of 15 amino acids. Germline assignment: CDR1 TSWWSYY and CDR2 QGS. V was shortened by 4 bases and J by 0 bases, with 12 bases between the two germline ends. The CDR3 nucleotides are TGTGCTCTTGGGGGAGGCAGGGGATACACCGATAAACTCATCTTT. It yields the protein CALGGGRGYTDKLIF.

A few counts support this clone. The V call is TRDV1, the J call TRDJ1, with D perhaps being TRDD2 or TRDD3 (9 bases each). V lost 5 bases and J 4 bases, leaving 32 bases between the germline ends. The CDR3 is 20 residues long. CDR1 is TSWWSYY, CDR2 QGS, per germline. CDR3 loop: CALGPSYRTGGPFPDDKLIF. In DNA, the CDR3 is TGTGCTCTTGGGCCTTCCTACCGTACTGGGGGACCCTTCCCAGACGATAAACTCATCTTT.

This clone was detected only once. The chain recombines TRDV1 with TRDJ1; 10 nucleotides line up with TRDD3. V dropped 9 bases and J dropped 2; count of bases not matched to a gene: 15. Germline V gene sequence: CDR1 TSWWSYY, CDR2 QGS. The length of the CDR3 is 17 residues. The CDR3 is CALGYGGYAGLTDKLIF. The CDR3 nucleotides read TGTGCTCTCGGGTACGGGGGATACGCAGGTTTGACCGATAAACTCATCTTT.

The chain combines TRDV1 with TRDJ1, with unresolved D. CDR1 and CDR2 (germline): TSWWSYY, QGS. The CDR3 consists of 16 residues. The germline V and J ends were trimmed by 2 bases and 3 bases, with 16 bases remaining between them. The CDR3 coding sequence is TGTGCTCTTGGGGAAATGTGGCCCGGGTACCCCGATAAACTCATCTTT. As protein: CALGEMWPGYPDKLIF.

This clone showed up just a few times. The chain combines TRDV2 with TRDJ1; maybe TRDD3 (9 bases). CDR3 length: 17 residues. Germline V gene data show CDR1 as GEAIGNYY and CDR2 as EKD. V shed 9 bases and J shed 3 bases, with 28 bases lying between them. The CDR3, as DNA: TGTGCCGGCCTGAATCTTCCTACCTGGGGGATGGCCGATAAACTCATCTTT. It translates to CAGLNLPTWGMADKLIF.

This clone has a handful of counts. This chain connects TRDV1 to TRDJ1; 13 nucleotides line up with TRDD3. Germline V gene lookup returns CDR1 TSWWSYY and CDR2 QGS. The CDR3 consists of 23 residues. V trimming: 1 base; J trimming: 0 bases; junction bases outside the gene matches: 20. CDR3 bases: TGTGCTCTTGGGGAACCCCTCTCATTCCTATACACTGGGGGATACGAACACACCGATAAACTCATCTTT. Its protein is CALGEPLSFLYTGGYEHTDKLIF.

The V gene is TRDV1, the J gene TRDJ2, with 12 bases lining up with TRDD3. J gave up 1 base and V 2 bases, and 14 bases lay outside the gene matches. The CDR3 is 21 residues long. Germline V gene lookup returns CDR1 TSWWSYY and CDR2 QGS. The CDR3 coding sequence is TGTGCTCTTGGGGAAAGCTTCTCGTCTGGGGGATACGGTGGTTTGACAGCACAACTCTTCTTT. It is translated as CALGESFSSGGYGGLTAQLFF.

This chain uses TRDV1 with TRDJ1; the match to TRDD3 covers 10 bases. Trimming took 2 bases from V and 0 from J; bases not matched to a gene: 33. Germline V gene data show CDR1 as TSWWSYY and CDR2 as QGS. This CDR3 is built from 26 residues. This CDR3 reads CALGESNPFSSQNPFRTGGYTDKLIF. CDR3 bases: TGTGCTCTTGGGGAATCTAACCCGTTTAGTAGCCAAAATCCGTTCCGTACTGGGGGATACACCGATAAACTCATCTTT.

The chain recombines TRDV1 with TRDJ1; 11 bases are a match to TRDD3. The trim removed 1 base at V and 0 bases at J, leaving 16 bases unmatched. The length of the CDR3 is 21 residues. Germline loops: CDR1 TSWWSYY, CDR2 QGS. This CDR3 is CALGEHTPSAGGYPYTDKLIF. The CDR3 coding sequence is TGTGCTCTTGGGGAACATACCCCGAGTGCTGGGGGATACCCGTACACCGATAAACTCATCTTT.

V usage is TRDV1 and J usage is TRDJ1; tentatively, D is TRDD2 (6 bases). The CDR3 sequence is 17 residues long. Trimming stripped 4 bases from V and 0 bases from J, with 18 bases between. The germline V gene encodes CDR1 TSWWSYY and CDR2 QGS. The CDR3 region has the DNA TGTGCTCTTGGGGCCTTCCCTCAGGGGAAATACACCGATAAACTCATCTTT. Translation gives CALGAFPQGKYTDKLIF.

This chain joins TRDV1 and TRDJ1, with 8 positions matching TRDD3. There are 20 residues in the CDR3. The J segment lost 0 bases and the V segment lost 2 bases, leaving 17 bases of the junction unmatched. Germline CDR1 TSWWSYY, CDR2 QGS. In DNA form, the CDR3 reads TGTGCTCTTGGGGAATCTTTCCCGCTACTGGGGGTCCCTTACACCGATAAACTCATCTTT. As protein: CALGESFPLLGVPYTDKLIF.

This clone was seen just once. The rearrangement links TRDV1 to TRDJ1; 12 bases map to TRDD3. The V gene end was trimmed by 2 bases and the J gene end by 8 bases; junction bases not matched to a gene: 9. Germline V gene data show CDR1 as TSWWSYY and CDR2 as QGS. The CDR3 consists of 16 residues. DNA for the CDR3: TGTGCTCTTGGGGAAATCTGGGTGCTGGGGGATACGAAACTCATCTTT. Translating gives CALGEIWVLGDTKLIF.

V is TRDV1 and J is TRDJ1; 13 bases map to TRDD3. The CDR3 is 25 residues long. Germline lookup yields CDR1 TSWWSYY and CDR2 QGS. With V trimmed by 3 bases and J by 0 bases, 28 bases remained unmatched. CDR3 protein: CALGEPPGSLQEEYWGIRYTDKLIF. CDR3 nucleotide sequence: TGTGCTCTTGGGGAGCCACCGGGTTCTTTACAAGAAGAGTACTGGGGGATACGTTACACCGATAAACTCATCTTT.

This sequence joins TRDV1 and TRDJ1; 11 nucleotides line up with TRDD3. CDR1 and CDR2 from the germline V gene are TSWWSYY and QGS. Trimming removed 3 bases from V and 4 bases from J; junction bases left unmatched: 31. The CDR3 has 24 amino acids. This CDR3 reads CALGDPSSSQKRWAGGYRHDKLIF. The CDR3 DNA is TGTGCTCTTGGGGACCCCAGCAGCAGCCAGAAACGTTGGGCTGGGGGATACCGGCACGATAAACTCATCTTT.